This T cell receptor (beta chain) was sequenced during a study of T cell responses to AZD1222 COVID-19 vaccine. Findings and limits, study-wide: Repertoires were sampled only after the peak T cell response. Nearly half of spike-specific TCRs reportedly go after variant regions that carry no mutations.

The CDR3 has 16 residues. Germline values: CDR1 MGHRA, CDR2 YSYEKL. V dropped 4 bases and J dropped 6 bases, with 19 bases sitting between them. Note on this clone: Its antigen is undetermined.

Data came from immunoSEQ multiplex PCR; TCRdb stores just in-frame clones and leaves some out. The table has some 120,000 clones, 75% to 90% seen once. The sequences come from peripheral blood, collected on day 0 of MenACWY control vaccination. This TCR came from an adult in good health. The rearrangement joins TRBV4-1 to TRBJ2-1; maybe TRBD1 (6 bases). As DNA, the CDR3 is TGCGCCAGCAGCCCTCCGGGACAACGCTCGACCAATGAGCAGTTCTTC. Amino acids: CASSPPGQRSTNEQFF.